This TCR beta chain was found in a study of T cell changes during pregnancy in multiple sclerosis. V lost 0 bases to trimming and J lost 6 bases; unmatched junction nucleotides: 7. The germline CDR1 and CDR2 sequences are SGHTA and FQGTGA. The CDR3 runs 16 residues. TCRdb keeps only in-frame clones here, not all; method: immunoSEQ multiplex PCR. In the table there are tens of thousands of clones, 93% of which are singletons. The TCR originated in a female donor with multiple sclerosis, enrolled in a pregnancy study. This chain uses TRBV7-3 with TRBJ2-3, with TRBD2 matching 9 bases. The sample in question was peripheral blood, obtained in the second trimester of pregnancy. CDR3 loop: CASSLTSSGEGDTQYF. The CDR3 DNA reads TGTGCCAGCAGCTTAACTTCTAGCGGGGAAGGTGATACGCAGTATTTT. Full variable domain (rest looked up from reference TRBV7-3 and TRBJ2-3): GAGVSQTPSNKVTEKGKYVELRCDPISGHTALYWYRQSLGQGPEFLIYFQGTGAADDSGLPNDRFFAVRPEGSVSTLKIQRTERGDSAVYLCASSLTSSGEGDTQYFGPGTRLTVL.